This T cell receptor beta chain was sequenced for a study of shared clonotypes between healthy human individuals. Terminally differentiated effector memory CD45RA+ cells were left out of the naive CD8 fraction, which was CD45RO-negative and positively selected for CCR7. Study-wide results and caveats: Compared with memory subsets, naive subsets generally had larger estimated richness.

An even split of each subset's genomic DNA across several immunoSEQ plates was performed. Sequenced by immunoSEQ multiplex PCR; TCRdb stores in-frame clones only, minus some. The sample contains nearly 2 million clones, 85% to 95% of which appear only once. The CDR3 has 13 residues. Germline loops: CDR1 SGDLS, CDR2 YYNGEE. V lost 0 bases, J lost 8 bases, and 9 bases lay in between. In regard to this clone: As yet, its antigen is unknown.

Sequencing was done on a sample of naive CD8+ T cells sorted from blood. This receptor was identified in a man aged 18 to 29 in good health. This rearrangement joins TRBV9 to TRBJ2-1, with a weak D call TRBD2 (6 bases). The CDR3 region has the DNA TGTGCCAGCAGCGTAGCCCCTAGCGATGAGCAGTTCTTC. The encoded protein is CASSVAPSDEQFF.